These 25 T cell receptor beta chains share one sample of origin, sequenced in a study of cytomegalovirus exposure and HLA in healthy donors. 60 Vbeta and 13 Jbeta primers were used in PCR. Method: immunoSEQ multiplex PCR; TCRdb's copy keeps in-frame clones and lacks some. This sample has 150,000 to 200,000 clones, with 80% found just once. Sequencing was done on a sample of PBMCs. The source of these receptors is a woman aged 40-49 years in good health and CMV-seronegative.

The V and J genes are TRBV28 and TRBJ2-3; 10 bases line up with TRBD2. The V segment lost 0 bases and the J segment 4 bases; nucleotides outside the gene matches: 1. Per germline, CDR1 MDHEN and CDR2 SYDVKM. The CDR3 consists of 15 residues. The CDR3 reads CASSLWTSGPDTQYF. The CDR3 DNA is TGTGCCAGCAGTTTATGGACTAGCGGGCCAGATACGCAGTATTTT.

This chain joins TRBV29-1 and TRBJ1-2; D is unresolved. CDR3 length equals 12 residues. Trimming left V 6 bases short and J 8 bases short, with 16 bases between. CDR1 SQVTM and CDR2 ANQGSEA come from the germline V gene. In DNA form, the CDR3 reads TGCAGCGTCAGCAGAGAGGGCCTCGGCTACACCTTC. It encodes CSVSREGLGYTF.

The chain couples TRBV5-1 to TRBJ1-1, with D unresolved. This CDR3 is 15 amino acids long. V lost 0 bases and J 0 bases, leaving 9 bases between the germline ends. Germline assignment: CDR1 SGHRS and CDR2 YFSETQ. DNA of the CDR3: TGCGCCAGCAGCTTGGGGCAGGATATGAACACTGAAGCTTTCTTT. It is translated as CASSLGQDMNTEAFF.

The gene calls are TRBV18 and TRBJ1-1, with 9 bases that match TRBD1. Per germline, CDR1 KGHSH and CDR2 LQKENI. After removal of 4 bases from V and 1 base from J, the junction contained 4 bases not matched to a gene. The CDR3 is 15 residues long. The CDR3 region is CASSLTGGGNTEAFF. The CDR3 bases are TGTGCCAGCTCACTGACAGGGGGAGGGAACACTGAAGCTTTCTTT.

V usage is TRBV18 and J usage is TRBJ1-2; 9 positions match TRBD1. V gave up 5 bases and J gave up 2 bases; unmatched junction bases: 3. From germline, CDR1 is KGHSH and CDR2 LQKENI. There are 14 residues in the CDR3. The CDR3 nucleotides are TGTGCCAGCTCAGGGGACAGGGCCAACTATGGCTACACCTTC. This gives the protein CASSGDRANYGYTF.

In DNA, the CDR3 is TGTGCCAGCAGCTTAGACAGGGGGGAAAACACCATATATTTT. This encodes CASSLDRGENTIYF. The chain is built from TRBV7-2 and TRBJ1-3, with 8 bases lining up with TRBD1. V shed 1 base, J shed 6 bases, and the junction held 2 bases outside the gene matches. Germline loops: CDR1 SGHTA, CDR2 FQGNSA. CDR3 length equals 14 residues.

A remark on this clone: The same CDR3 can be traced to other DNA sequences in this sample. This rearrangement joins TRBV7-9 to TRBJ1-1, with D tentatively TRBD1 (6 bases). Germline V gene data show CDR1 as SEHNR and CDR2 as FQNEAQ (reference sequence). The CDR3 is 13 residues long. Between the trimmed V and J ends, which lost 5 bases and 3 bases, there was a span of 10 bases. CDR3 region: CASSEGGYTEAFF. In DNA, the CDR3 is TGTGCCAGCAGCGAAGGGGGTTACACTGAAGCTTTCTTT. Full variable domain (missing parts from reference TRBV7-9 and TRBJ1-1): DTGVSQNPRHKITKRGQNVTFRCDPISEHNRLYWYRQTLGQGPEFLTYFQNEAQLEKSRLLSDRFSAERPKGSFSTLEIQRTEQGDSAMYLCASSEGGYTEAFFGQGTRLTVV.

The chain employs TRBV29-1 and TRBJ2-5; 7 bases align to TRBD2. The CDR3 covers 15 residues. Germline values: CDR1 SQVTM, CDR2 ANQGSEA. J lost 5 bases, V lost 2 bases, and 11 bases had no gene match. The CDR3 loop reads CSVERAGGGRETQYF. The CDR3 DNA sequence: TGCAGCGTTGAAAGGGCCGGGGGAGGGCGGGAGACCCAGTACTTC.

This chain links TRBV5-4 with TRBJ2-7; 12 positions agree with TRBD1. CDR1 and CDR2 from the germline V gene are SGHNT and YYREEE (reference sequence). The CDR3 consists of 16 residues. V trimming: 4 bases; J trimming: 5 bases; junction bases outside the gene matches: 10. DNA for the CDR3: TGTGCCAGCAGCCGCCCTCTCGGGACAGGGGGCGACGAGCAGTACTTC. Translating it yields CASSRPLGTGGDEQYF.

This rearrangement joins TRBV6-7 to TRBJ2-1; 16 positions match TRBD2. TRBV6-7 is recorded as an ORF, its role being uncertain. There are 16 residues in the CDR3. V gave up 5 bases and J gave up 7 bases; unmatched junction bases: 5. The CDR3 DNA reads TGTGCCAGCAGTAAAGGGACTAGCGGGAGGGGGAATGAGCAGTTCTTC. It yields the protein CASSKGTSGRGNEQFF.

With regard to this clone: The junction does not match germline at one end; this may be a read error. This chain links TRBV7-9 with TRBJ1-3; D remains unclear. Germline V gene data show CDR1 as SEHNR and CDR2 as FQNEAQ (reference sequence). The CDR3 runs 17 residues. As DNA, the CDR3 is TGTTCCAGCAGCTTATTTCCTGAACCCTCGGCTGGAAACACCATATATTTT. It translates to CSSSLFPEPSAGNTIYF.

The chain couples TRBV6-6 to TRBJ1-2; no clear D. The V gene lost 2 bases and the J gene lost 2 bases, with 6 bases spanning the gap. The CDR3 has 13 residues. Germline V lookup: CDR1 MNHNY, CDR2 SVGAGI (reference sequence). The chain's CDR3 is CASSYGNNYGYTF. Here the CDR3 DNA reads TGTGCCAGCAGTTACGGCAACAACTATGGCTACACCTTC.

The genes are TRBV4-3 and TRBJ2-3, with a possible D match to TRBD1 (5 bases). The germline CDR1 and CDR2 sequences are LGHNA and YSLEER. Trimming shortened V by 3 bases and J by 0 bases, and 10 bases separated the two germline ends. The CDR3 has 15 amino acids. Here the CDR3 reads CASSHDRLSTDTQYF. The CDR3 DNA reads TGCGCCAGCAGCCACGACAGACTTAGCACAGATACGCAGTATTTT.

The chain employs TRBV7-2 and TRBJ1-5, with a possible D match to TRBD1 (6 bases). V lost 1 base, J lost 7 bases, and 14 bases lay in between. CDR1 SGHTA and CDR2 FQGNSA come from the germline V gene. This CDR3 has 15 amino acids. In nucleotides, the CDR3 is TGTGCCAGCAGCTTAGGGGGAAGGGGGTCCCAGCCCCAGCATTTT. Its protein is CASSLGGRGSQPQHF.

The CDR3, as DNA: TGTGCCTGGAGACAGGGGCCTAATTCACCCCTCCACTTT. This encodes CAWRQGPNSPLHF. The V call is TRBV30, the J call TRBJ1-6, with 7 nucleotides matching TRBD1. Germline assignment: CDR1 GTSNPN and CDR2 SVGIG (reference sequence). J lost 6 bases, V lost 3 bases, and 2 bases had no gene match. The CDR3 is 13 residues long.

In DNA, the CDR3 is TGTGCCAGCAGCTTGACGGAGCGGGGCGATGAGCAGTTCTTC. Translation gives CASSLTERGDEQFF. The chain employs TRBV5-4 and TRBJ2-1, with TRBD2 matching 7 bases. The germline CDR1 and CDR2 sequences are SGHNT and YYREEE (reference sequence). The CDR3 contains 14 residues. Unmatched junction bases numbered 6, after V lost 1 base and J lost 8 bases.

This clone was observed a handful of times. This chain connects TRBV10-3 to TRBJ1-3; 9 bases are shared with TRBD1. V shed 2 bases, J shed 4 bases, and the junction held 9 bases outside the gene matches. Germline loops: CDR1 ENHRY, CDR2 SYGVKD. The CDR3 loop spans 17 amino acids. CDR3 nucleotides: TGTGCCATCAGTGAGGAGGGACAGGGATGGCGAGGAAACACCATATATTTT. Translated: CAISEEGQGWRGNTIYF.

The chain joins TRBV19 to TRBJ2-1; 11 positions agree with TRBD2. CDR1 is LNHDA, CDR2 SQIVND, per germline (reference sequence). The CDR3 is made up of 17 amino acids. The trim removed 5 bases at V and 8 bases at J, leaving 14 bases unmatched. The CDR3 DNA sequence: TGTGCCAGTAGTCTCGCCATACTAGCGGGAGTGGGCGATGAGCAGTTCTTC. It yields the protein CASSLAILAGVGDEQFF. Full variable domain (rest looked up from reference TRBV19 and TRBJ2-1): DGGITQSPKYLFRKEGQNVTLSCEQNLNHDAMYWYRQDPGQGLRLIYYSQIVNDFQKGDIAEGYSVSREKKESFPLTVTSAQKNPTAFYLCASSLAILAGVGDEQFFGPGTRLTVL.

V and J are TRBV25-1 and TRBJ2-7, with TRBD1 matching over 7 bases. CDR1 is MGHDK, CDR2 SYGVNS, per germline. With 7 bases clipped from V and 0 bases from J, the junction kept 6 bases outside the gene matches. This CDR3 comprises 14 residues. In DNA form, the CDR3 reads TGTGCCAGCATAGAGCAGGGGGTCTCCTACGAGCAGTACTTC. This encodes CASIEQGVSYEQYF.

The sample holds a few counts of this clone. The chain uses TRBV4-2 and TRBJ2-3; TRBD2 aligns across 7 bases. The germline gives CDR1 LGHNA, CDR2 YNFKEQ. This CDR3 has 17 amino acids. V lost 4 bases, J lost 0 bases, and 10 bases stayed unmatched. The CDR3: CASSPEGRDYSTDTQYF. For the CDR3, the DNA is TGTGCCAGCAGCCCCGAGGGGCGGGACTACAGCACAGATACGCAGTATTTT.

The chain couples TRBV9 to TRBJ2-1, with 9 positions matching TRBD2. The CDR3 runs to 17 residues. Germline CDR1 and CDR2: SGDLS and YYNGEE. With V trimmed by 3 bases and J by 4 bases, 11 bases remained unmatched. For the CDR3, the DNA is TGTGCCAGCAGCGGTTGGGCTAGCGGGACCCCTTACAATGAGCAGTTCTTC. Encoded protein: CASSGWASGTPYNEQFF. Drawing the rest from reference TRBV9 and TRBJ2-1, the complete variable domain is DSGVTQTPKHLITATGQRVTLRCSPRSGDLSVYWYQQSLDQGLQFLIQYYNGEERAKGNILERFSAQQFPDLHSELNLSSLELGDSALYFCASSGWASGTPYNEQFFGPGTRLTVL.

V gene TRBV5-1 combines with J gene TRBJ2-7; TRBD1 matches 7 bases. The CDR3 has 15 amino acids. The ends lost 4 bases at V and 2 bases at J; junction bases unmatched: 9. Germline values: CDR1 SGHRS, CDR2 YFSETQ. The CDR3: CASSPSQGDTYEQYF. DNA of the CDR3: TGCGCCAGCAGCCCGAGTCAGGGGGACACCTACGAGCAGTACTTC.

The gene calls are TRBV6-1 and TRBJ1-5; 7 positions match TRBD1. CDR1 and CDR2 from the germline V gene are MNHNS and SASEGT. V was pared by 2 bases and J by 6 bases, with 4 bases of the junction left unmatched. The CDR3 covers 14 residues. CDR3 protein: CASSERQGTQPQHF. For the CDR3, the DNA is TGTGCCAGCAGTGAAAGACAGGGCACTCAGCCCCAGCATTTT.

CDR3 nucleotide sequence: TGCGCCAGCAGCTTGGCCTTAAACACAGATACGCAGTATTTT. Translated, it gives CASSLALNTDTQYF. The rearrangement links TRBV5-1 to TRBJ2-3; no firm D call. Trimming pared 0 bases from V and 2 bases from J, leaving 7 bases between. This CDR3 region has 14 residues. CDR1 is SGHRS and CDR2 is YFSETQ in the germline V gene. Based on the CDR3 plus reference TRBV5-1 and TRBJ2-3, the full variable domain is KAGVTQTPRYLIKTRGQQVTLSCSPISGHRSVSWYQQTPGQGLQFLFEYFSETQRNKGNFPGRFSGRQFSNSRSEMNVSTLELGDSALYLCASSLALNTDTQYFGPGTRLTVL.

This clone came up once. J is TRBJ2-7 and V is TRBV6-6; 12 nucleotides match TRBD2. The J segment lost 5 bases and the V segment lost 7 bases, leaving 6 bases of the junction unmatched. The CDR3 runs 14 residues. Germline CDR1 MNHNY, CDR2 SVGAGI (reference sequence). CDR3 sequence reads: CASKTSGSLNEQYF. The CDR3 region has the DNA TGTGCCAGCAAGACTAGCGGGAGTCTCAACGAGCAGTACTTC.